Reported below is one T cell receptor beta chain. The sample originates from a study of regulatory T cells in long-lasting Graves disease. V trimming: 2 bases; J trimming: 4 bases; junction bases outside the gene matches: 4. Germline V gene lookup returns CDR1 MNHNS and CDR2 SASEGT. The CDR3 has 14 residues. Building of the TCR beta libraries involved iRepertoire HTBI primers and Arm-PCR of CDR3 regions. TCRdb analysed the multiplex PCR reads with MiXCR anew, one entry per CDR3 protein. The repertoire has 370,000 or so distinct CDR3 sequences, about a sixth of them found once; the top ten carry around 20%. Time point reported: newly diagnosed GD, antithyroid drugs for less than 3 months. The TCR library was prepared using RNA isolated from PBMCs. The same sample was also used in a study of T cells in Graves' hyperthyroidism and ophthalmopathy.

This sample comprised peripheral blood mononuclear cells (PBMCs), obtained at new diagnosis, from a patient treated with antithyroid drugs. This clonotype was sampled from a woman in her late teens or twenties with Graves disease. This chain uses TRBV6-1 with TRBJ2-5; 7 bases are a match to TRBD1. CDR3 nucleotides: TGTGCCAGCAGTGAAACCCCAGGGGGAGAGACCCAGTACTTC. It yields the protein CASSETPGGETQYF.